This T cell receptor beta chain stems from a study of T cells in Graves' hyperthyroidism and ophthalmopathy. As concerns this clonotype: As yet, its antigen is unknown.

J was trimmed by 5 bases and V by 3 bases; bases with no gene match: 6. The CDR3 sequence is 14 residues long. RNA transcripts were the template for amplifying TCR beta CDR3 regions. Primed by the HTBI set, a first-round RT-PCR was run on the TCR CDR3. One entry per CDR3 protein, called by TCRdb with MiXCR from the multiplex PCR reads. The table has a few hundred thousand distinct CDR3 sequences, about 13% seen once. General study results and limits: Model predictions of ophthalmopathy came a median around 6.5 months before onset. Ophthalmopathy and stable hyperthyroidism were told apart by a 13 V-J model. The blood repertoire included most of the expanded thyroid clonotypes above 0.001.

The sequence derives from a man younger than 40 with Graves' hyperthyroidism that later progressed to Graves' ophthalmopathy. Sequenced material: blood. The rearrangement joins TRBV12-3 or TRBV12-4 to TRBJ2-7; 8 nucleotides match TRBD2. For the CDR3, the DNA is TGTGCCAGCAGTTTCGGGAGGGGGGCCCACGAGCAGTACTTC. Translated, it gives CASSFGRGAHEQYF.